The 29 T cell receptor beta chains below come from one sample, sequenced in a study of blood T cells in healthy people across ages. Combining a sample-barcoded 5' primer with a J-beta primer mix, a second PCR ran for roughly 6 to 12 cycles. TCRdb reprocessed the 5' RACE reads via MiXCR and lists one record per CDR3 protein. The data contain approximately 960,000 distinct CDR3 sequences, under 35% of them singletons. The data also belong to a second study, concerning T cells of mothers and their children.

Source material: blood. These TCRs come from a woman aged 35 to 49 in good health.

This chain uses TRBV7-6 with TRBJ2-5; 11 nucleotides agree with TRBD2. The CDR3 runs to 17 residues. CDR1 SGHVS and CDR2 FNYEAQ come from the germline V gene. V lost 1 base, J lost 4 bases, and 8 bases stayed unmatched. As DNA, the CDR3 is TGTGCCAGCAGCTTAGTGTCACTAGCGGGAGTTAGAGAGACCCAGTACTTC. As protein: CASSLVSLAGVRETQYF.

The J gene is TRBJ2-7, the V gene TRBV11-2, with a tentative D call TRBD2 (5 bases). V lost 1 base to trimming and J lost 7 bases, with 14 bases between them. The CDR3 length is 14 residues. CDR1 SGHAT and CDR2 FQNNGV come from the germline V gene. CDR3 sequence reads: CASSLVTVPGEQYF. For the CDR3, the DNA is TGTGCCAGCAGCTTAGTCACGGTCCCGGGGGAGCAGTACTTC.

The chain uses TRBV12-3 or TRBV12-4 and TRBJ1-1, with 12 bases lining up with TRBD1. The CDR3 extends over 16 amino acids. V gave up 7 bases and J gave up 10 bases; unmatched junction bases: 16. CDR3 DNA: TGTGCCAGCACCCTGGAGTCCGGGACAGGGGGCTCTGGAGCTTTCTTT. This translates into CASTLESGTGGSGAFF.

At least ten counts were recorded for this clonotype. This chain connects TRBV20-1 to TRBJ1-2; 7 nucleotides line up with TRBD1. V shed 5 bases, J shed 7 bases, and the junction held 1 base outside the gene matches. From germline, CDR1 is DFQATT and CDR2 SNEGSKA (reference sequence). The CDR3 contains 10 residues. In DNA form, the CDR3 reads TGCAGTGCTTGGACAGGTGGCTACACCTTC. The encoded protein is CSAWTGGYTF.

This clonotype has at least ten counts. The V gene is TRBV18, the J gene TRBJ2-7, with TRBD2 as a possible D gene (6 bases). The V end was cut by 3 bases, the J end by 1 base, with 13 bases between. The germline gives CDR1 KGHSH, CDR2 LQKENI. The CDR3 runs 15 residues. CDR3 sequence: CASSPLGGVSYEQYF. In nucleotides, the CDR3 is TGTGCCAGCTCACCTTTGGGCGGGGTATCCTACGAGCAGTACTTC. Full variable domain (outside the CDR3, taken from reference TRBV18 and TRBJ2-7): NAGVMQNPRHLVRRRGQEARLRCSPMKGHSHVYWYRQLPEEGLKFMVYLQKENIIDESGMPKERFSAEFPKEGPSILRIQQVVRGDSAAYFCASSPLGGVSYEQYFGPGTRLTVT.

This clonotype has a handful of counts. The CDR3 sequence is CSARGPRDFRPTDTQYF. The CDR3 nucleotides read TGCAGTGCTAGGGGCCCCCGGGACTTTAGGCCCACAGATACGCAGTATTTT. The chain recombines TRBV20-1 with TRBJ2-3, with a tentative D call TRBD2 (6 bases). Per germline, CDR1 DFQATT and CDR2 SNEGSKA (reference sequence). The V end lost 3 bases, the J end lost 2 bases, and 21 bases lay between the germline ends. The CDR3 loop spans 17 amino acids.

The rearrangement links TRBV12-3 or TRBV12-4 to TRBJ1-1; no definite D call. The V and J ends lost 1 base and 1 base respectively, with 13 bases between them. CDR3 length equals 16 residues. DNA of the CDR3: TGTGCCAGCAGTTTAGGGCTCGGTTATAGGAACACTGAAGCTTTCTTT. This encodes CASSLGLGYRNTEAFF.

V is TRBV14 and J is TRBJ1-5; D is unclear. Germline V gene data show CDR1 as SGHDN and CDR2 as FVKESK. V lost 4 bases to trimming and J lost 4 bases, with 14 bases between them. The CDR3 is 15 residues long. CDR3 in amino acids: CASSRAGGPNQPQHF. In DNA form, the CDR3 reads TGTGCCAGCAGCCGGGCGGGCGGGCCGAATCAGCCCCAGCATTTT.

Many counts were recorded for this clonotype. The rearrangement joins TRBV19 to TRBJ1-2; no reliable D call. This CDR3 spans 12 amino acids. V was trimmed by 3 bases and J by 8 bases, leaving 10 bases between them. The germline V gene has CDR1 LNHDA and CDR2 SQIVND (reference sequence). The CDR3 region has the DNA TGTGCCAGTAGTATTTCAGAGAGAGGCTACACCTTC. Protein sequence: CASSISERGYTF.

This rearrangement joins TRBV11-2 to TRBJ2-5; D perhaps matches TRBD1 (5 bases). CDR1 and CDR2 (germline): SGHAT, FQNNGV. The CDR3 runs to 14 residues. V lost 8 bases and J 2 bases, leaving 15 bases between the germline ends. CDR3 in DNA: TGTGCCAGCTCTCCTTGGAGACAGCAAGAGACCCAGTACTTC. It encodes CASSPWRQQETQYF.

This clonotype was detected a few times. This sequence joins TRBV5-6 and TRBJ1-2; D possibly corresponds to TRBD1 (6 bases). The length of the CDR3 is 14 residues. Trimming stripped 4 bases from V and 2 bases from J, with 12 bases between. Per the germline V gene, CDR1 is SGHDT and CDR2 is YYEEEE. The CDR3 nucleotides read TGTGCCAGCAGCATTGACAGGACGAACTATGGCTACACCTTC. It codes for CASSIDRTNYGYTF.

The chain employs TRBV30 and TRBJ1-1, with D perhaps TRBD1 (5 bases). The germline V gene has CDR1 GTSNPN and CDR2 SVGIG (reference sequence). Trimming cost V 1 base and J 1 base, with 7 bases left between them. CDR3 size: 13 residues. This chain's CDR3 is CAWSGGGNTEAFF. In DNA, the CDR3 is TGTGCCTGGAGTGGGGGGGGGAACACTGAAGCTTTCTTT.

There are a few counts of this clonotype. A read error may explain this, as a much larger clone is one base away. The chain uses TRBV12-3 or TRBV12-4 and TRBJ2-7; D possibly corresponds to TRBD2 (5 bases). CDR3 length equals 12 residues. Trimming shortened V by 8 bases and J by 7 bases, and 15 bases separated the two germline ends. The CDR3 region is CASVSAGHEQYF. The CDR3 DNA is TGTGCCAGCGTAAGCGCGGGCCATGAGCAGTACTTC.

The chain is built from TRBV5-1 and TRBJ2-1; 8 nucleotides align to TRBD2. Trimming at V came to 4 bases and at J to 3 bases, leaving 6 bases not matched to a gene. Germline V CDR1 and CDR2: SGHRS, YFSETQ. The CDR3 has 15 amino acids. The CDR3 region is CASSIPGGLYNEQFF. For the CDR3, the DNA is TGCGCCAGCAGCATTCCGGGGGGGCTCTACAATGAGCAGTTCTTC.

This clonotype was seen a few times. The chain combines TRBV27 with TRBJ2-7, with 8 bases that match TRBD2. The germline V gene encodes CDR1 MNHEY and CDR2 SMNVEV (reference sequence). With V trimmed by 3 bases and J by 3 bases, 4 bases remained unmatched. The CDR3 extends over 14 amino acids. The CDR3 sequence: CASSLGLGIYEQYF. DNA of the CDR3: TGTGCCAGCAGTTTGGGACTAGGGATCTACGAGCAGTACTTC.

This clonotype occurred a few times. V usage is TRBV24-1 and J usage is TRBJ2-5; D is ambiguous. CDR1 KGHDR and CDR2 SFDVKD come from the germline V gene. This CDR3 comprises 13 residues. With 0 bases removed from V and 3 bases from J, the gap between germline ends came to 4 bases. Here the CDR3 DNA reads TGTGCCACCAGTGATTTGGGGAAAGAGACCCAGTACTTC. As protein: CATSDLGKETQYF.

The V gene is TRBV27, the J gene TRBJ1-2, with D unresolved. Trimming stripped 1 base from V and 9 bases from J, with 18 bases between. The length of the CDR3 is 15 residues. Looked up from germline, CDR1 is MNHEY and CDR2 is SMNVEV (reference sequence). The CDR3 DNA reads TGTGCCAGCAGTTTATTTGTGGGCCGAGAGGGTAGCTACACCTTC. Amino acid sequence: CASSLFVGREGSYTF.

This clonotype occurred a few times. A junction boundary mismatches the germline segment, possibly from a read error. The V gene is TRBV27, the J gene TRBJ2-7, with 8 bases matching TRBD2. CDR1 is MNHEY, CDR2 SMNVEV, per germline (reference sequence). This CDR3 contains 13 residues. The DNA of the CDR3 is TGTGCCAGCGGGCGGGGGGCCTCCCACGAGCAGTACTTC. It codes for CASGRGASHEQYF.

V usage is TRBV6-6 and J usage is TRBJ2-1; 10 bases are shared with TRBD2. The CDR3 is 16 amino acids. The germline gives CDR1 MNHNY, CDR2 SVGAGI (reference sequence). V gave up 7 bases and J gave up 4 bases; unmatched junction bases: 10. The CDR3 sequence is CASNKRTSGAYNEQFF. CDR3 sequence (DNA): TGTGCCAGCAATAAAAGAACTAGCGGGGCTTACAATGAGCAGTTCTTC.

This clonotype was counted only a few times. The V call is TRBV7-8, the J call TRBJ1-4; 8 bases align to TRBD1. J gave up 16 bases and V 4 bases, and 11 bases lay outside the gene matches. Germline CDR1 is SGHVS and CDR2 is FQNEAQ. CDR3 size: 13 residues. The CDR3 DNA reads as TGTGCCAGCAGCTCCGAGACAGGGGAACTCCGGTTTTTT. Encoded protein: CASSSETGELRFF.

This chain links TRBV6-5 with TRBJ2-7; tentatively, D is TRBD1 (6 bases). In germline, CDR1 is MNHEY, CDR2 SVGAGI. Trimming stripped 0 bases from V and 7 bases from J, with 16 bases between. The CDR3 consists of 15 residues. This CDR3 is CASSYSGHANNEQYF. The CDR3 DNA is TGTGCCAGCAGTTACTCGGGACACGCCAACAATGAGCAGTACTTC.

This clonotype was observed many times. This CDR3 is CASSQTTGGGETQYF. Here the CDR3 DNA reads TGCGCCAGCAGCCAGACGACAGGGGGGGGAGAGACCCAGTACTTC. This chain uses TRBV4-3 with TRBJ2-5, with TRBD1 matching 9 bases. With V trimmed by 3 bases and J by 4 bases, 6 bases remained unmatched. The germline V gene encodes CDR1 LGHNA and CDR2 YSLEER. The CDR3 sequence is 15 residues long.

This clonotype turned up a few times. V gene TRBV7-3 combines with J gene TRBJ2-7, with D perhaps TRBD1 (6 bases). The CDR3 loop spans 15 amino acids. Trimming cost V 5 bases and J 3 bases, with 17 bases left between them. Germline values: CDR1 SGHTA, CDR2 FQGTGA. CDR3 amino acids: CASSANPGHHYEQYF. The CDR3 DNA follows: TGTGCCAGCAGCGCGAATCCGGGACACCACTACGAGCAGTACTTC.

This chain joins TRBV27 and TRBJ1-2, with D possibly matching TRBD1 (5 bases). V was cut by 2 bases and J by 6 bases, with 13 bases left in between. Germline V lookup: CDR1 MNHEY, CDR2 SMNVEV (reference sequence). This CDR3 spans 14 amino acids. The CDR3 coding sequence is TGTGCCAGCAGTTTACAGGGTACCAGGGATGGCTACACCTTC. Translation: CASSLQGTRDGYTF.

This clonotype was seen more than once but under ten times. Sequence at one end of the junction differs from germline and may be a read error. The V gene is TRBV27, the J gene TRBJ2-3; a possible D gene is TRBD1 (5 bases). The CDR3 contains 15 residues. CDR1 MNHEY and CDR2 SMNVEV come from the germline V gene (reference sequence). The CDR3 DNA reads TGTGCCAGCAGTTTATGGCCTCTAAGCACAGGTACGCAGTATTTT. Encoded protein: CASSLWPLSTGTQYF.

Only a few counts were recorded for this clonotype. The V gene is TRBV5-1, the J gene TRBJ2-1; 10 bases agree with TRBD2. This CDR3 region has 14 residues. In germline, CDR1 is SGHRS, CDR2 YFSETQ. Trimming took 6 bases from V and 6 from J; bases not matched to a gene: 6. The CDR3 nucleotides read TGCGCCAGCAAGGAAGCGGGGGGGCCCAATGAGCAGTTCTTC. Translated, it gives CASKEAGGPNEQFF.

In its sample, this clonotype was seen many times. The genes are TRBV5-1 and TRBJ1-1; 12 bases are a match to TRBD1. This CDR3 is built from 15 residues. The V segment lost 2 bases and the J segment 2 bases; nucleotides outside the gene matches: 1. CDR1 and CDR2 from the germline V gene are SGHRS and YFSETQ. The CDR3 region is CASSLGTGGNTEAFF. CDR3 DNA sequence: TGCGCCAGCAGCTTAGGGACAGGGGGCAACACTGAAGCTTTCTTT.

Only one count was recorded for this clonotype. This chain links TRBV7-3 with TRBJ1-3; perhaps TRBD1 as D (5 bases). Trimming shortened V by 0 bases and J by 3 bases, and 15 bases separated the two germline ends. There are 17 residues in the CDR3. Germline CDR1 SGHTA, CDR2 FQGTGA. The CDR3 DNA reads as TGTGCCAGCAGCTTAACCGGTCTGGGGGGAAGTGGAAACACCATATATTTT. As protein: CASSLTGLGGSGNTIYF.

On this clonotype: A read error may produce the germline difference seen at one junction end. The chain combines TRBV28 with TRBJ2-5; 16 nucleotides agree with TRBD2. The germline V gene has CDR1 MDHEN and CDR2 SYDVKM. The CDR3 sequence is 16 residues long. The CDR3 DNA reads TGTGTCAGCAGCATGGGACTAGCGGGGGGGCAAGAGACCCAGTACTTC. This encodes CVSSMGLAGGQETQYF.